This T cell receptor beta chain was identified in a study of T cell clones after liver transplantation. Study-wide background: Pre-transplant mixed lymphocyte reactions yielded third-party-reactive TCRbeta sequences as comparators for graft-donor-reactive sequences. At least one year of complete immunosuppression withdrawal without enzymes over twice normal defined tolerance. Findings of the study overall: These preliminary findings come from unstandardized post-transplant sampling times. Migration into the graft, not deletion, may explain lost graft donor-reactive T cells.

The CDR3 runs 13 residues. The germline CDR1 and CDR2 sequences are SGHDN and FVKESK. With 4 bases removed from V and 6 bases from J, the gap between germline ends came to 9 bases. The data were produced by immunoSEQ multiplex PCR, yet TCRdb's version contains in-frame clones alone and is incomplete. The sample carries 50,000 to 60,000 clones, approximately 63% recorded once. This clone was seen a handful of times. Its antigen is unknown. The V gene is TRBV14, the J gene TRBJ1-4; maybe TRBD1 (5 bases). The TCR comes from a human patient who received a liver transplant. The graft donor may be the source of some T cells. The material sequenced was CD4+ T cells from blood, taken at the approximately 15-month timepoint. CDR3 coding DNA: TGTGCCAGCAGCCGCGGGACTCATGAAAAACTGTTTTTT. Translated: CASSRGTHEKLFF.